This T cell receptor (beta chain) was captured by sequencing in a study of cytomegalovirus exposure and HLA in healthy donors (dated by TCRdb to the late 2010s). Context from the whole study: An earlier analysis of some 620 of the donors reported over 250 Gb of sequence data and around 120 million unique TCR beta sequences obtained from roughly 170 million T cells. Every repertoire in the discovery cohort had been generated on one and the same sequencing platform. Both class I and class II loci were covered by HLA typing, at four-digit resolution. In an earlier analysis of 587 of the donors, high-throughput TCR beta sequencing was used to judge whether each TCR beta V gene segment behaved as functional or pseudogenic. An early release covering more than 500 HLA-typed donors comprised about 300 gigabases of sequencing data and around 86 million unique TCR sequences. Genome-wide SNP genotypes for about three fifths of the 666 donors were used in a later genetic analysis, which treated that subset as a discovery cohort. The later analysis used no new phenotypic data to find candidate immune exposures, relying instead on TCR beta sequences and their occurrence across donors. Using immunosequencing, the study profiled T cell repertoires from 500 to 800 subjects and related those repertoires to cytomegalovirus serostatus. The study combined high-throughput TCR immunosequencing, statistical association of individual TCRs with disease status, and machine learning to predict cytomegalovirus infection status. A separate validation cohort of about 110 different subjects was used in addition to the roughly 640-subject first cohort. Typing coverage varied by locus: roughly 629-640 donors for A, B, C, DRB1 and DQB1; approximately 520 for DQA1; over 600 for DPA1; around 490 for DPB1. Among almost 400 genotyped donors of the cohort, an average of 235,054 unique TCR beta nucleotide sequences were sequenced per donor, about a sixth of them non-productive. The genetic ancestry cluster associated with self-reported Caucasian donors included about 81% of the 398 genotyped donors. Donor age, sex, ethnicity and CMV serostatus were compiled together with the repertoire data. A few DR-DQ haplotypes were treated as single units for association and clustering because of strong linkage in the cohort. A later analysis re-analyzed previously published TCR beta repertoires from 660 or so donors and added high-resolution HLA genotyping to study TCR occurrence patterns. The aim of the study was to test whether cataloging public T cell receptors could identify signatures of past pathogen exposure. The paper's findings and limits, for the study overall: The 87-base-pair reads could not distinguish some IMGT-functional V segments, including TRBV6-2 and TRBV6-3, so those segments were excluded. According to a later genetic analysis, donors in an Asian-associated ancestry cluster had fewer N-insertions in productive TCRs than the approximately 690-donor mean. While some public TCRs were present in many individuals, most TCR sequences turned up only very rarely across donors. A group of highly shared sequence variants was considered likely to be a technical artifact of the sequencing pipeline. When HLA alleles, especially DR and DQ, strongly co-occurred, TCR associations were difficult to assign to individual alleles. Sequencing depth was assumed to be roughly uniform across donors in the presence/absence analyses, though that assumption may not hold. Several of the top co-occurrence clusters appeared to be linked to parvovirus B19, influenza, CMV and Epstein-Barr virus, according to a later analysis. A further reported finding was that TCR beta sequences accurately predicted the HLA-A and HLA-B alleles for most subjects in the first cohort. Cytomegalovirus status was reported to be diagnosed by the classifier with high specificity and sensitivity in both the original and validation cohorts. This cohort had only TCR beta chains sequenced, and the lack of alpha or paired-chain data limited which features could be detected. CMV serostatus was the only immune exposure information available for the cohort. Because HLA typing was unavailable for some donors at each locus, only the typed subset was used in association tests. Approximately 18 rarely observed V segments, including chromosome 9 orphons, were excluded from the earlier analysis of a few hundred of the donors because counts were too low. A later analysis found that TCR association rates varied across HLA loci, with DRB1 alleles showing the most associated TCRs and HLA-C alleles the fewest. A later genetic analysis associated a missense DCLRE1C variant with V-gene and J-gene trimming of TCR beta chains, and an independent cohort replicated the association. In a later analysis, HLA-associated TCR beta chains were found to be more clonally expanded and to have lower generation probabilities than equally common non-associated chains. The study gave a list of about 150 TCR beta chains associated with cytomegalovirus. Three of the identified cytomegalovirus-associated TCR beta chains were confirmed in vitro to be specific for cytomegalovirus antigens. Specific HLA alleles were associated with 15,000 to 20,000 TCR beta sequences at a false discovery rate of 0.05 in a later analysis. In an earlier analysis of around 600 of the donors, most TCR beta V segments were observed in productive rearrangements about 87% or about 30% of the time, broadly matching IMGT annotations. The authors suggested that the approach could potentially be extended to other disease states and immunological phenotypes. According to a later analysis, most CMV-associated TCR beta chains appeared to be HLA-restricted, and the HLA associations seemed to be driven largely by CMV exposure. Linkage disequilibrium might explain the correlated functional status among segregating V segments, but an unknown experimental factor could not be ruled out.

Libraries came from the immunoSEQ multiplex PCR assay. For the multiplex PCR, a mixture combining 60 forward primers for TCR Vbeta segments and 13 reverse primers for TCR Jbeta segments was used. Amplification of the CDR3 region of rearranged TCR beta genes was performed with a multiplex PCR assay on genomic DNA. On the Illumina HiSeq System, the amplified TCR beta libraries were sequenced as 87-base-pair reads. In the source study's methods: A later analysis counted about 80 million unique TCR beta chains across the 700 or so repertoires, and some 11 million of these chains were shared by at least two donors. Raw reads were error-corrected and collapsed into unique sequences with a nearest-neighbor algorithm that merged closely related sequences to remove PCR and sequencing errors. To assign V, D and J gene segments, CDR3 sequences were aligned to IMGT reference sequences. Each retained sequence needed at least a six-nucleotide match to both a V gene segment and a J gene segment. A rearrangement was called productive if the CDR3 had no stop codons and remained in frame with V and J, and every other rearrangement was called non-productive. CDR3 was defined according to IMGT convention as the region running from the second conserved V-encoded cysteine to the conserved J-encoded phenylalanine. In an earlier analysis of more than 550 of the donors, sequences lacking an unambiguous match to a single V gene segment were excluded. In an earlier analysis of 587 of the donors, a V segment was called functional when productive rearrangements were above 56.7%, and segregating when the standard deviation between donors exceeded 5%. A statistical classification framework was built for diagnosing cytomegalovirus status from the catalog of TCR beta chain sequences. In a later analysis, V and J genes were assigned by comparing TCR nucleotide sequences against IMGT/GENE-DB human TR gene sequences. In a later analysis, CDR3 sequences and most-parsimonious VDJ recombination scenarios were assigned using the TCRdist pipeline. A later analysis defined each TCR beta chain by its CDR3 amino acid sequence plus V-gene family, and excluded reads lacking a unique V-gene family. To address suspected cross-contamination and a sequencing artifact, a later analysis removed around 600 highly shared, low-generation-probability nucleotide sequences. In a later analysis, a clonal expansion index for each public chain was calculated from normalized within-repertoire ranks of inferred template counts. A later analysis computed generation probabilities with a VDJ recombination model fitted to out-of-frame rearrangements, and checked the results against IGoR. In a later analysis, TCR-TCR, TCR-HLA and TCR-CMV co-occurrence was scored with hypergeometric tests, and a repertoire-size bias correction was applied to TCR pairs. To estimate false discovery rates, a later analysis permuted the HLA or CMV assignments 20 times. In a later analysis, co-occurring TCRs were grouped using DBSCAN, with TCRdist sequence similarity added in when clustering inside HLA-allele-positive subsets. Co-occurrence clustering excluded repertoires with fewer than 30,000 or more than 120,000 public chains, plus five with anomalous nucleotide sharing. Imported from immuneACCESS, the table was reduced by TCRdb to in-frame sequences with V and J called. These copies leave out some clones; in studies compared against another copy, an unresolved V gene accounts for under half, and the cause of the remainder is not known. The V and J calls and clone size come from that table; D and trimming were worked out from the DNA. The sample table shows 130,000 or so clones, and 85% are seen once. Clones ranked in the top ten supply 6.7% of the sample.

The cohort consisted of 650 to 700 healthy bone marrow donors. Cohort members were all nominally healthy when sampled, although unrecorded immune exposures were likely present. The donor tested CMV seropositive, placing the donor among the 289 seropositive members of the cohort. A peripheral blood sample was provided by each donor, and peripheral blood mononuclear cells were used for TCR beta sequencing. Genomic DNA was extracted from the blood cell samples with the Qiagen DNeasy Blood Extraction Kit. Points on this clone: Which antigen it targets is not known. Within one base of it there is no much larger clone, and no base qualities were kept.

Relative to germline, V is 2 bases shorter and J is 4 bases shorter, with 6 bases between their ends. Looking up the germline V gene (reference sequence) yields CDR1 PRHDT and CDR2 FYEKMQ. From the cysteine up to the phenylalanine, the CDR3 has a length of 13 residues. Kept here is only the CDR3 DNA, which spans 39 bases and is read in frame from base 1. This receptor chain uses TRBV13 and TRBJ1-3; the D gene cannot be resolved reliably. Sequenced: PBMCs. The sequence came from a woman aged 25 to 39 in good health and CMV-seropositive. The DNA is TGTGCCAGCAGCTTACCACAGGGAAACACCATATATTTT. Translation gives CASSLPQGNTIYF.